This T cell receptor beta chain was obtained from a study of Graves' ophthalmopathy and Graves' hyperthyroidism. About the study: Specimen type is peripheral blood, obtained at initial diagnosis before any treatment.

In this sample, this clonotype turned up many times. Trimming pared 11 bases from V and 1 base from J, leaving 20 bases between. CDR3 length: 15 residues. Germline CDR1 is MNHEY and CDR2 is SVGAGI. Orbital computed tomography, together with clinical symptoms, serum thyroxine, TRAb and thyroid ultrasound, was used for diagnosis. Researchers took RNA transcripts and amplified TCR beta CDR3 regions from them. Following a first-round RT-PCR that used HTBI primers, a second-round multiplex PCR was carried out. TCRdb itself ran the multiplex PCR reads through MiXCR, one entry per CDR3 protein. The table lists about 370,000 distinct CDR3 sequences, approximately 20% of them singletons.

The TCR was taken from a woman aged 18-30 years with Graves' ophthalmopathy. The material sequenced was peripheral blood. The V call is TRBV6-5, the J call TRBJ1-1, with D perhaps matching TRBD1 (6 bases). The CDR3 region is CAGIRPGARNTEAFF. The CDR3 DNA is TGTGCCGGGATAAGACCGGGGGCTAGGAACACTGAAGCTTTCTTT.